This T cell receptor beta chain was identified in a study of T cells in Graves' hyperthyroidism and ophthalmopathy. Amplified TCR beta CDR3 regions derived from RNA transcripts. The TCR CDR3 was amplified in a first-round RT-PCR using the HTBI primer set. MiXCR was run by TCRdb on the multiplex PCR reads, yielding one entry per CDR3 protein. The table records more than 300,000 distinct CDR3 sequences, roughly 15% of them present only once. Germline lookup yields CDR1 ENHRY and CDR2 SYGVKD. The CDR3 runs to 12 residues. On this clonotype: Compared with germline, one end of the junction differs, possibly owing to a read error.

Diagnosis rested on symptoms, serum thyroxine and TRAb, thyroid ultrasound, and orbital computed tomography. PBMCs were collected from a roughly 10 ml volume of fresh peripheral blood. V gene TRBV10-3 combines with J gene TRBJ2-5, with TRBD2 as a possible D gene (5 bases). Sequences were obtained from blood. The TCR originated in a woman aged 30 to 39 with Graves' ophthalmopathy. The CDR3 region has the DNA TGTGCCCTCAGTGAGGGTGAAGAGACCCAGTACTTC. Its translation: CALSEGEETQYF.